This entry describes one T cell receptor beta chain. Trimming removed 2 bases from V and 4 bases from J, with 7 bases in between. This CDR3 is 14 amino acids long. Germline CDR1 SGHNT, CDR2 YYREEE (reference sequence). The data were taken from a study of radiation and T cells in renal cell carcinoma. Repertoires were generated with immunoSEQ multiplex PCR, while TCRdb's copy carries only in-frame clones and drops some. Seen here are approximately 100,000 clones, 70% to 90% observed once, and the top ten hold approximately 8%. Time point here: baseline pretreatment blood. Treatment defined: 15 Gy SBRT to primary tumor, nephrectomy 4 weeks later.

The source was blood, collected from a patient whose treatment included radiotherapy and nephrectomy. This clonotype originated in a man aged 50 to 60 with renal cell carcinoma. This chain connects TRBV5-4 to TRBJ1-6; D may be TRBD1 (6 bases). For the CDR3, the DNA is TGTGCCAGCAGCTTACAGGGTTATAATTCACCCCTCCACTTT. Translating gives CASSLQGYNSPLHF.